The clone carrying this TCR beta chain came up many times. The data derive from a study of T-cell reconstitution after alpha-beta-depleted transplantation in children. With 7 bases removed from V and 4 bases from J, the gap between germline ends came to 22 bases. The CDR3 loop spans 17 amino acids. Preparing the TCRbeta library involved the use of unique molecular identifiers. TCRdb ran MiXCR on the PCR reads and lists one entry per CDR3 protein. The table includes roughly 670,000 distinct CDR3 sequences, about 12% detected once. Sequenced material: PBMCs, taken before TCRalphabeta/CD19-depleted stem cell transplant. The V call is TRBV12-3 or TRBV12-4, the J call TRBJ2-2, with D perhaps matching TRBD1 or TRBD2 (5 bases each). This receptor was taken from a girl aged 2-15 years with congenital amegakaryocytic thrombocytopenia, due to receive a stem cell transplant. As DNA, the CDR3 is TGTGCCAGCACCAACCCGGGGCCAGCGTCGGCCACCGGGGAGCTGTTTTTT. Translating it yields CASTNPGPASATGELFF.